The 14 T cell receptor beta chains listed next were all sequenced from one sample in a study of cytomegalovirus exposure and HLA in healthy donors. 13 Jbeta primers and 60 Vbeta primers were used for the PCR. Assay: immunoSEQ multiplex PCR; the TCRdb copy retains only in-frame clones and omits some. Counted here are 100,000 to 150,000 clones, around 80% occurring once; the ten biggest clones make up just under 2%. Sample: PBMCs. The receptors originated from a man in his fifties in good health and CMV-seronegative.

V usage is TRBV7-8 and J usage is TRBJ1-5; unclear D gene. CDR1 and CDR2 (germline): SGHVS, FQNEAQ. V was pared by 3 bases and J by 0 bases, with 9 bases between. The CDR3 covers 15 residues. The DNA of the CDR3 is TGTGCCAGCAGCTTTCGGTTGAATAGCAATCAGCCCCAGCATTTT. This gives the protein CASSFRLNSNQPQHF.

This rearrangement joins TRBV5-6 to TRBJ2-6; TRBD1 might be the D (5 bases). Trimming cost V 4 bases and J 0 bases, with 17 bases left between them. The CDR3 contains 18 residues. The V gene's germline CDR1 is SGHDT and CDR2 YYEEEE. The CDR3 sequence: CASSPVRASASGANVLTF. The DNA for the CDR3 is TGTGCCAGCAGCCCAGTCAGGGCTTCAGCCTCTGGGGCCAACGTCCTGACTTTC. Combining the CDR3 with reference TRBV5-6 and TRBJ2-6 gives the whole variable domain DAGVTQSPTHLIKTRGQQVTLRCSPKSGHDTVSWYQQALGQGPQFIFQYYEEEERQRGNFPDRFSGHQFPNYSSELNVNALLLGDSALYLCASSPVRASASGANVLTFGAGSRLTVL.

The rearrangement joins TRBV6-5 to TRBJ1-2, with 7 bases lining up with TRBD1. The CDR3 runs 14 residues. From germline, CDR1 is MNHEY and CDR2 SVGAGI. The ends lost 2 bases at V and 3 bases at J; junction bases unmatched: 3. The chain's CDR3 is CASSYTGQDYGYTF. In DNA form, the CDR3 reads TGTGCCAGCAGTTACACCGGACAGGACTATGGCTACACCTTC.

The V and J genes are TRBV7-2 and TRBJ2-7, with D tentatively TRBD2 (6 bases). Germline-derived CDR1 and CDR2 are SGHTA and FQGNSA. V was clipped by 1 base and J by 2 bases, with 6 bases between them. This CDR3 contains 13 residues. CDR3 nucleotide sequence: TGTGCCAGCAGCTTAGGCGGGACCTACGAGCAGTACTTC. Residues: CASSLGGTYEQYF.

This clone was seen once. The chain is built from TRBV5-1 and TRBJ2-1; TRBD2 is a possible D gene (7 bases). With 1 base removed from V and 0 bases from J, the gap between germline ends came to 11 bases. The CDR3 runs to 16 residues. Germline V gene data show CDR1 as SGHRS and CDR2 as YFSETQ. This chain's CDR3 is CASSLMGGASYNEQFF. The CDR3 DNA reads TGCGCCAGCAGCTTGATGGGGGGGGCCTCCTACAATGAGCAGTTCTTC.

V gene TRBV18 combines with J gene TRBJ1-2; tentative D call: TRBD1 (6 bases). Trimming stripped 2 bases from V and 2 bases from J, with 21 bases between. CDR3 length: 18 amino acids. CDR1 and CDR2 from the germline V gene are KGHSH and LQKENI. CDR3 in DNA: TGTGCCAGCTCACCATGGGGTGCTCCCGTAGGGGGAAACTATGGCTACACCTTC. Translation gives CASSPWGAPVGGNYGYTF.

This clone has only a few counts. The V gene is TRBV10-3, the J gene TRBJ1-2, with 7 bases fitting TRBD1. CDR1 is ENHRY, CDR2 SYGVKD, per germline. CDR3 length: 17 residues. With V trimmed by 0 bases and J by 2 bases, 9 bases remained unmatched. CDR3 in DNA: TGTGCCATCAGTGAGTCGGCAACAGGGGAATTGAACTATGGCTACACCTTC. Its protein is CAISESATGELNYGYTF.

The J gene is TRBJ2-2, the V gene TRBV19, with D perhaps TRBD1 (6 bases). Per the germline V gene, CDR1 is LNHDA and CDR2 is SQIVND (reference sequence). The CDR3 totals 15 residues. The V and J ends lost 0 bases and 5 bases respectively, with 10 bases between them. CDR3 in DNA: TGTGCCAGTAGTATAGACAGGGGAGATACCGGGGAGCTGTTTTTT. It translates to CASSIDRGDTGELFF.

J is TRBJ2-1 and V is TRBV7-9; D might be TRBD2 (5 bases). There are 15 residues in the CDR3. Trimming cost V 5 bases and J 2 bases, with 13 bases left between them. CDR1 is SEHNR, CDR2 FQNEAQ, per germline (reference sequence). This CDR3 is CASSPDLGAYNEQFF. CDR3 nucleotide sequence: TGTGCCAGCAGCCCAGACTTGGGAGCCTACAATGAGCAGTTCTTC.

The gene calls are TRBV5-8 and TRBJ2-5; no clear D gene. Trimming pared 3 bases from V and 2 bases from J, leaving 5 bases between. Looked up from germline, CDR1 is SGHTS and CDR2 is YDEGEE. This CDR3 has 12 amino acids. The CDR3 is CASSSGQETQYF. In nucleotides, the CDR3 is TGTGCCAGCAGCTCAGGTCAAGAGACCCAGTACTTC.

J is TRBJ2-1 and V is TRBV15, with D perhaps TRBD2 (5 bases). This CDR3 has 15 residues. Trimming pared 0 bases from V and 7 bases from J, leaving 13 bases between. Germline V gene sequence: CDR1 LNHNV, CDR2 YYDKDF (reference sequence). CDR3 DNA: TGTGCCACCAGCAGAGAGAGGGCCTTGGGTAATGAGCAGTTCTTC. Translating it yields CATSRERALGNEQFF.

The table lists this clone with a few counts. V is TRBV28 and J is TRBJ1-2; D is unresolved. CDR1 is MDHEN and CDR2 is SYDVKM in the germline V gene. The length of the CDR3 is 15 residues. Trimming took 5 bases from V and 2 from J, leaving 15 bases between them. The CDR3 protein is CASSPTLKENYGYTF. CDR3 nucleotide sequence: TGTGCCAGCAGTCCGACCTTGAAGGAGAACTATGGCTACACCTTC.

This clone has a single count. This chain connects TRBV19 to TRBJ2-5, with 8 bases fitting TRBD1. With 5 bases clipped from V and 3 bases from J, the junction kept 5 bases outside the gene matches. CDR1 LNHDA and CDR2 SQIVND come from the germline V gene (reference sequence). The CDR3 length is 14 residues. Here the CDR3 reads CASSFRDRKETQYF. Written as DNA, the CDR3 is TGTGCCAGTAGTTTCCGGGACAGGAAAGAGACCCAGTACTTC.

The genes are TRBV5-6 and TRBJ1-1; TRBD1 matches 10 bases. The CDR3 covers 16 residues. V was pared by 5 bases and J by 4 bases, with 11 bases of the junction left unmatched. Per germline, CDR1 SGHDT and CDR2 YYEEEE. The CDR3 protein is CASRQDRGLTRTEAFF. CDR3 DNA sequence: TGTGCCAGCAGACAAGACAGGGGGCTGACCCGCACTGAAGCTTTCTTT.